These 27 T cell receptor beta chains originate from one sample sequenced in a study of Ad26.COV2.S vaccination and SARS-CoV-2 variants. TCRdb keeps only in-frame clones here, not all; method: immunoSEQ multiplex PCR. The sample includes hundreds of thousands of clones, around 89% of them seen just once. Treatment given: roughly 20 received Ad26.COV2.S at low or high dose, single or two shots; several received placebo; per-sample allocation not given. Day 63 after the first vaccine or placebo injection was the time point for sampling. The material was peripheral blood, obtained in a trial of Ad26.COV2.S vaccine versus placebo. Source of these receptors: a person aged 18-65 years who received the Ad26.COV2.S COVID-19 vaccine or a placebo.

This clone was observed a handful of times. The V gene is TRBV4-2, the J gene TRBJ1-5; perhaps TRBD1 as D (5 bases). V was clipped by 3 bases and J by 6 bases, with 15 bases between them. The germline CDR1 and CDR2 sequences are LGHNA and YNFKEQ. CDR3 length: 15 residues. CDR3 loop: CASSQKRGDFQPQHF. The CDR3 nucleotides read TGTGCCAGCAGCCAGAAGAGGGGAGATTTTCAGCCCCAGCATTTT.

The chain is built from TRBV2 and TRBJ2-7; D remains unclear. The germline gives CDR1 SNHLY, CDR2 FYNNEI. Trimming left V 8 bases short and J 4 bases short, with 15 bases between. This CDR3 is 13 amino acids long. CDR3 bases: TGTGCCAGCGCCGCGAACCAACTATACGAGCAGTACTTC. Translated: CASAANQLYEQYF.

The V gene is TRBV19, the J gene TRBJ1-4, with D maybe TRBD1 (6 bases). The CDR3 runs 15 residues. The ends were cut back, 3 bases at V and 0 bases at J, with 8 bases in the middle. The germline CDR1 and CDR2 sequences are LNHDA and SQIVND (reference sequence). The CDR3 here is CASSIGTTTNEKLFF. The CDR3 nucleotides read TGTGCCAGTAGTATCGGGACAACAACTAATGAAAAACTGTTTTTT.

The chain links TRBV19 to TRBJ1-2; D is unresolved. This CDR3 contains 11 residues. CDR1 and CDR2 from the germline V gene are LNHDA and SQIVND (reference sequence). Deletions cut 6 bases from V and 14 bases from J, with 16 bases between. Written as DNA, the CDR3 is TGTGCCAGTAGGGCGGGCCCTTACCAAACCTTC. Translated: CASRAGPYQTF.

The V call is TRBV7-9, the J call TRBJ2-7; D is undetermined. Per germline, CDR1 SEHNR and CDR2 FQNEAQ (reference sequence). Trimming took 1 base from V and 2 from J, leaving 12 bases between them. The length of the CDR3 is 15 residues. CDR3 residues: CASSLGIGRTYEQYF. The CDR3 DNA follows: TGTGCCAGCAGCTTAGGAATTGGCAGGACCTACGAGCAGTACTTC.

The chain couples TRBV29-1 to TRBJ1-5; D is perhaps TRBD1 (5 bases). The CDR3 extends over 14 amino acids. The germline V gene encodes CDR1 SQVTM and CDR2 ANQGSEA. V was shortened by 4 bases and J by 5 bases, with 15 bases between the two germline ends. The CDR3 here is CSVAGTSKDQPQHF. The CDR3 DNA follows: TGCAGCGTTGCCGGGACGTCTAAGGATCAGCCCCAGCATTTT.

CDR3 coding DNA: TGTGCCAGCACCAAGGACAGGGGGAAGAGTGGCTACACCTTC. This gives the protein CASTKDRGKSGYTF. The chain has TRBV11-2 and TRBJ1-2; 10 nucleotides agree with TRBD1. The CDR3 runs to 14 residues. Germline-derived CDR1 and CDR2 are SGHAT and FQNNGV. Trimming removed 7 bases from V and 7 bases from J; junction bases left unmatched: 9.

The genes are TRBV9 and TRBJ2-1, with 8 positions matching TRBD2. J gave up 8 bases and V 5 bases, and 6 bases lay outside the gene matches. Germline lookup yields CDR1 SGDLS and CDR2 YYNGEE. The CDR3 consists of 13 residues. The CDR3 nucleotides are TGTGCCAGCAGGGGACGGGAGGGCGATGAGCAGTTCTTC. It yields the protein CASRGREGDEQFF. Full variable domain (outside the CDR3, taken from reference TRBV9 and TRBJ2-1): DSGVTQTPKHLITATGQRVTLRCSPRSGDLSVYWYQQSLDQGLQFLIQYYNGEERAKGNILERFSAQQFPDLHSELNLSSLELGDSALYFCASRGREGDEQFFGPGTRLTVL.

The chain has TRBV4-3 and TRBJ2-5; 7 bases line up with TRBD2. Germline CDR1 and CDR2: LGHNA and YSLEER. The CDR3 is made up of 16 amino acids. The trim removed 0 bases at V and 2 bases at J, leaving 6 bases unmatched. DNA of the CDR3: TGCGCCAGCAGCCAAGACCAGCGGGGCTTACAAGAGACCCAGTACTTC. It yields the protein CASSQDQRGLQETQYF.

The chain is built from TRBV6-1 and TRBJ2-1; D is undetermined. CDR3 length: 16 residues. Germline lookup yields CDR1 MNHNS and CDR2 SASEGT. Trimming took off 0 bases at V and 4 bases at J, with 13 bases between the two ends. The CDR3 DNA sequence: TGTGCCAGCAGTGAAGCTCTCCAGGTGAAGTACAATGAGCAGTTCTTC. Encoded protein: CASSEALQVKYNEQFF.

The chain is built from TRBV25-1 and TRBJ1-2; D may be TRBD1 (6 bases). Deletions cut 1 base from V and 6 bases from J, with 15 bases between. The CDR3 covers 15 residues. Germline loops: CDR1 MGHDK, CDR2 SYGVNS. The CDR3 bases are TGTGCCAGCAGTGAATCCGGCAGGGGAGGGGATGGCTACACCTTC. Protein product: CASSESGRGGDGYTF.

The chain has TRBV7-9 and TRBJ2-1; D is unclear. This CDR3 spans 15 amino acids. V lost 2 bases and J 2 bases, leaving 10 bases between the germline ends. Germline V gene data show CDR1 as SEHNR and CDR2 as FQNEAQ (reference sequence). CDR3 DNA: TGTGCCAGCAGCTTATATGTTTCAGCCTACAATGAGCAGTTCTTC. Translating gives CASSLYVSAYNEQFF.

The chain links TRBV6-5 to TRBJ2-2, with a tentative D call TRBD2 (5 bases). Trimming took 7 bases from V and 7 from J, leaving 13 bases between them. CDR1 is MNHEY and CDR2 is SVGAGI in the germline V gene. This CDR3 has 13 residues. The CDR3 region is CASNRAAGGELFF. CDR3 coding DNA: TGTGCCAGCAACCGAGCGGCGGGCGGGGAGCTGTTTTTT.

V usage is TRBV9 and J usage is TRBJ2-7, with 10 nucleotides matching TRBD2. With 0 bases clipped from V and 4 bases from J, the junction kept 4 bases outside the gene matches. The CDR3 spans 15 residues. Germline V gene data show CDR1 as SGDLS and CDR2 as YYNGEE. Here the CDR3 DNA reads TGTGCCAGCAGCGTAGGTGGGACTAGCGAGTACGAGCAGTACTTC. Translated, it gives CASSVGGTSEYEQYF.

This clone appeared a few times. CDR3 nucleotide sequence: TGTGCCAGCAGTTACTCGACTAGCGGGGGAAGGGAGCAGTACTTC. As protein: CASSYSTSGGREQYF. This chain links TRBV6-5 with TRBJ2-7, with TRBD2 matching 12 bases. The germline V gene has CDR1 MNHEY and CDR2 SVGAGI. With V trimmed by 0 bases and J by 7 bases, 4 bases remained unmatched. The length of the CDR3 is 15 residues.

The genes are TRBV5-1 and TRBJ1-1; D call uncertain. Germline V gene sequence: CDR1 SGHRS, CDR2 YFSETQ. This CDR3 is 13 amino acids long. V dropped 0 bases and J dropped 3 bases, with 6 bases sitting between them. The CDR3 loop reads CASSLGYDTEAFF. The CDR3 DNA reads TGCGCCAGCAGCTTGGGATACGACACTGAAGCTTTCTTT.

V and J are TRBV20-1 and TRBJ1-3; no clear D. The CDR3 covers 14 residues. Per the germline V gene, CDR1 is DFQATT and CDR2 is SNEGSKA (reference sequence). Trimming shortened V by 3 bases and J by 0 bases, and 9 bases separated the two germline ends. CDR3: CSASNTGSGNTIYF. The DNA for the CDR3 is TGCAGTGCTAGTAACACCGGCTCTGGAAACACCATATATTTT.

The rearrangement joins TRBV5-1 to TRBJ1-6, with D maybe TRBD1 (6 bases). The CDR3 has 16 residues. Trimming removed 0 bases at V and 8 bases at J, with 15 bases between. CDR1 and CDR2 from the germline V gene are SGHRS and YFSETQ. The CDR3 DNA reads TGCGCCAGCAGCTTGGGGACCGGGACAAAAGATTCACCCCTCCACTTT. Amino acids: CASSLGTGTKDSPLHF.

The chain couples TRBV24-1 to TRBJ2-2; D may be TRBD1 (5 bases). Germline V gives CDR1 KGHDR, CDR2 SFDVKD. V lost 8 bases, J lost 5 bases, and 11 bases lay in between. The CDR3 spans 13 residues. In DNA form, the CDR3 reads TGTGCCACCAAGGGGTGGGAAACCGGGGAGCTGTTTTTT. Its translation: CATKGWETGELFF.

This clone came up a few times. The V call is TRBV5-1, the J call TRBJ1-3, with D unclear. The V end lost 3 bases, the J end lost 0 bases, and 13 bases lay between the germline ends. Looked up from germline, CDR1 is SGHRS and CDR2 is YFSETQ. The CDR3 has 16 residues. Here the CDR3 reads CASSYLDSSSGNTIYF. As DNA, the CDR3 is TGCGCCAGCAGCTATTTAGACTCAAGCTCTGGAAACACCATATATTTT.

The chain links TRBV15 to TRBJ1-1; a weak D match, TRBD1 (6 bases). CDR1 LNHNV and CDR2 YYDKDF come from the germline V gene (reference sequence). The CDR3 totals 16 residues. V gave up 1 base and J gave up 6 bases, with 18 bases separating them. CDR3 bases: TGTGCCACCAGCAGAGGGGGGAACAGGGCCAACGCTGAAGCTTTCTTT. This gives the protein CATSRGGNRANAEAFF.

The chain recombines TRBV29-1 with TRBJ2-3; the match to TRBD2 covers 8 bases. Trimming took 3 bases from V and 6 from J; bases not matched to a gene: 8. Germline V CDR1 and CDR2: SQVTM, ANQGSEA. CDR3 length: 14 amino acids. The CDR3 nucleotides are TGCAGCGTTGATCGGGGGGGACGTGGGGATACGCAGTATTTT. Translation gives CSVDRGGRGDTQYF.

Written as DNA, the CDR3 is TGTGCCAGCTCACCACTCGGACAGGGACACACTGAAGCTTTCTTT. Translating it yields CASSPLGQGHTEAFF. The chain uses TRBV18 and TRBJ1-1, with 8 bases identical to TRBD1. Trimming removed 1 base from V and 3 bases from J; junction bases left unmatched: 4. Germline lookup yields CDR1 KGHSH and CDR2 LQKENI. The CDR3 has 15 amino acids.

Concerning this clone itself: Other DNA sequences in this specimen translate into the identical CDR3. The CDR3 here is CASRASGNTIYF. In DNA form, the CDR3 reads TGTGCCAGCAGGGCTTCTGGAAACACCATATATTTT. The J gene is TRBJ1-3, the V gene TRBV12-3 or TRBV12-4; D ambiguous. Trimming cost V 6 bases and J 1 base, with 4 bases left between them. This CDR3 has 12 residues.

The chain employs TRBV4-3 and TRBJ1-6; D possibly corresponds to TRBD1 (6 bases). The germline V and J ends were trimmed by 5 bases and 4 bases, with 12 bases remaining between them. Germline assignment: CDR1 LGHNA and CDR2 YSLEER. The CDR3 covers 15 residues. The CDR3 protein is CASSGTSAYNSPLHF. The CDR3 DNA reads TGCGCCAGCAGCGGGACATCGGCTTATAATTCACCCCTCCACTTT.

The chain has TRBV7-2 and TRBJ2-7; perhaps TRBD2 as D (6 bases). Germline loops: CDR1 SGHTA, CDR2 FQGNSA. V dropped 3 bases and J dropped 5 bases, with 23 bases sitting between them. The CDR3 is made up of 17 amino acids. The CDR3 reads CASSFPGRPTDLDEQYF. The CDR3 DNA sequence: TGTGCCAGCAGCTTCCCCGGGAGACCCACAGACTTAGACGAGCAGTACTTC.

The chain joins TRBV3-1 (or the pseudogene TRBV3-2) to TRBJ1-2, with no clear D. Germline V CDR1 and CDR2: LGHDT, YNNKEL (reference sequence). The CDR3 has 16 residues. The V end lost 0 bases, the J end lost 13 bases, and 24 bases lay between the germline ends. The CDR3 DNA is TGTGCCAGCAGCCAAGACCAAACCACCAGCCAGGCTTCCGGCACCTTC. Translated, it gives CASSQDQTTSQASGTF.